This entry is about one T cell receptor beta chain. As yet, its antigen is unknown. Primers for the PCR totalled 60 Vbeta and 13 Jbeta. The table came from immunoSEQ multiplex PCR; TCRdb's copy has only in-frame clones and leaves some out. The sample consists of roughly 100,000 clones, 15% of them appearing once. This sample was included in a study of cytomegalovirus exposure and HLA in healthy donors. Points from the study as a whole: Most TCR beta V segments were productive about 87% or about 30% of the time in an earlier analysis. Altogether, 170 or so TCR beta chains were recorded as cytomegalovirus-associated. One cluster of highly shared sequence variants probably arose as a sequencing artifact.

The sequence derives from a female donor in good health and CMV-seronegative. Sequencing used PBMCs.

The CDR3 sequence is CASSSLPVVAGGPYNEQFF. CDR3 sequence (DNA): TGTGCCAGCAGCTCATTACCGGTAGTAGCGGGAGGGCCGTACAATGAGCAGTTCTTC. The genes are TRBV5-6 and TRBJ2-1; 11 bases are shared with TRBD2. Germline trimming cut 3 bases from V and 4 bases from J; bases unmatched to any gene: 15. This CDR3 region has 19 residues. Germline assignment: CDR1 SGHDT and CDR2 YYEEEE.